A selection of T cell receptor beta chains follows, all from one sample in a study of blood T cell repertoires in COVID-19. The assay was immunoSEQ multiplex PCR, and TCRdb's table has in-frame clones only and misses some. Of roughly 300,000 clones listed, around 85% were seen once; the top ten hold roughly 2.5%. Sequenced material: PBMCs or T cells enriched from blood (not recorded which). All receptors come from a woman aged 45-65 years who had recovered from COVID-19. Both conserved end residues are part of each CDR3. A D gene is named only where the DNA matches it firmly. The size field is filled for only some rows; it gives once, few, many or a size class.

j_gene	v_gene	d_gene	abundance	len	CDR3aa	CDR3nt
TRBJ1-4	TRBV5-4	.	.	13	CASSFGGGEKLFF	TGTGCCAGCAGCTTTGGGGGGGGTGAAAAACTGTTTTTT
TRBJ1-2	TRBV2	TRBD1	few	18	CATLNRDRGRGSSDGYTF	TGTGCCACCCTAAACCGGGACAGGGGGCGAGGCTCCTCTGATGGCTACACCTTC
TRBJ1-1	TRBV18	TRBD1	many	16	CASSQMGGQENTEAFF	TGTGCCAGCTCTCAAATGGGGGGACAGGAGAACACTGAAGCTTTCTTT
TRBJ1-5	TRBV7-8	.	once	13	CASSLDRNQPQHF	TGTGCCAGCAGCCTAGACAGAAATCAGCCCCAGCATTTT
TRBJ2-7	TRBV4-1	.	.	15	CASSLVRDSSYEQYF	TGCGCCAGCAGCCTAGTGAGGGACTCATCCTACGAGCAGTACTTC
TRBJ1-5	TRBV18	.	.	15	CASSPRQNSNQPQHF	TGTGCCAGCTCACCTAGACAGAATAGCAATCAGCCCCAGCATTTT
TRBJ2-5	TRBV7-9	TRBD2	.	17	CASSSAGTSGSRETQYF	TGTGCCAGCAGCTCGGCCGGGACTAGCGGGAGTCGGGAGACCCAGTACTTC
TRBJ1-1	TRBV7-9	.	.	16	CASTHLGVRAGTEAFF	TGTGCCAGCACCCATCTTGGCGTGAGGGCGGGCACTGAAGCTTTCTTT
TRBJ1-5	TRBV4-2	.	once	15	CASSQERSPNQPQHF	TGTGCCAGCAGCCAAGAGAGAAGCCCCAATCAGCCCCAGCATTTT
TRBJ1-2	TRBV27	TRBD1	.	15	CASSLRPRTGRGYTF	TGTGCCAGCAGTTTACGACCACGGACAGGCCGGGGCTACACCTTC